This is a list of T cell receptor beta chains from one sample in a study of T cells in Graves' hyperthyroidism and ophthalmopathy. In TCRdb, the multiplex PCR reads were re-called with MiXCR into one record per CDR3 protein. Among around 250,000 distinct CDR3 sequences, approximately 16% were seen once, and the ten largest hold more than 25%. Sequenced sample: blood. The origin of the receptors is a woman between 18 and 29 years old with Graves' ophthalmopathy. Both conserved end residues are part of each CDR3. The D gene is left open where the match is weak. Clone size appears in some rows only: once, few, many, or a class for an expanded clone.

abundance	d_gene	v_gene	j_gene	CDR3aa	CDR3nt
many	-	TRBV27	TRBJ2-7	CASRTLSWGVGSYEQYF	TGTGCCAGCAGGACCCTCTCCTGGGGGGTTGGTTCCTACGAGCAGTACTTC
-	-	TRBV19	TRBJ1-3	CASSIAQSGNTIYF	TGTGCCAGTAGTATCGCGCAGTCTGGAAACACCATATATTTT
many	TRBD2	TRBV6-1	TRBJ2-3	CASSDSGGGADTQYF	TGTGCCAGCAGTGACTCCGGGGGGGGGGCAGATACGCAGTATTTT
many	TRBD1	TRBV28	TRBJ1-5	CASIVSGGESSPQHF	TGTGCCAGCATCGTCTCAGGGGGGGAGTCCTCACCCCAGCATTTT
many	-	TRBV7-9	TRBJ2-2	CASTGQAGVAGELFF	TGTGCCAGCACCGGTCAGGCAGGGGTGGCCGGGGAGCTGTTTTTT
-	-	TRBV5-4	TRBJ2-5	CASSLAVLVPGEFEETQYF	TGTGCCAGCAGCTTGGCCGTCTTAGTGCCGGGGGAGTTCGAAGAGACCCAGTACTTC
many	-	TRBV20-1	TRBJ2-7	CSARDRGTYEQYF	TGCAGTGCTAGAGATCGGGGTACCTACGAGCAGTACTTC
few	-	TRBV6-1	TRBJ2-7	CASTHEFSYEQYF	TGTGCCAGCACCCACGAGTTTTCCTACGAGCAGTACTTC
once	TRBD2	TRBV7-9	TRBJ2-7	CASSWTGTSGEQYF	TGTGCCAGCAGCTGGACAGGGACTAGCGGCGAGCAGTACTTC
many	TRBD1	TRBV12-3/TRBV12-4	TRBJ2-7	CASSFGTGLTYEQYF	TGTGCCAGCAGTTTTGGGACAGGTTTAACCTACGAGCAGTACTTC
-	TRBD1	TRBV5-6	TRBJ2-5	CASSRRTGNQETQYF	TGTGCCAGCAGCCGCCGGACAGGCAACCAAGAGACCCAGTACTTC
many	TRBD2	TRBV27	TRBJ2-1	CASSLSTSGRSSYNEQFF	TGTGCCAGCAGTTTAAGTACTAGCGGGAGATCGTCCTACAATGAGCAGTTCTTC
many	-	TRBV9	TRBJ2-1	CASSVVTGNEQFF	TGTGCCAGCAGCGTAGTGACGGGGAATGAGCAGTTCTTC
few	TRBD2	TRBV19	TRBJ2-1	CAGTRGLAGVIDGYNEQFF	TGTGCCGGTACTCGCGGACTAGCGGGAGTCATCGATGGATACAATGAGCAGTTCTTC
many	-	TRBV6-2/TRBV6-3	TRBJ1-1	CASSSRPASNTEAFF	TGTGCCAGCAGTTCTCGGCCAGCCTCAAACACTGAAGCTTTCTTT
many	TRBD1	TRBV12-3/TRBV12-4	TRBJ1-1	CASSSRGLDTEAFF	TGTGCCAGCAGCTCTAGGGGGCTTGACACTGAAGCTTTCTTT
many	TRBD1	TRBV28	TRBJ2-7	CASSFMTGGIYEQYF	TGTGCCAGCAGTTTTATGACAGGGGGCATCTACGAGCAGTACTTC
many	TRBD1	TRBV28	TRBJ2-7	CASSQGQIPYEQYF	TGTGCCAGCAGCCAGGGACAGATTCCCTACGAGCAGTACTTC
many	TRBD2	TRBV4-1	TRBJ2-5	CASSQVPMAGGPETQYF	TGCGCCAGCAGCCAAGTCCCCATGGCGGGGGGGCCGGAGACCCAGTACTTC
few	-	TRBV10-3	TRBJ2-1	CAISVMSEQFF	TGTGCCATCAGTGTGATGAGTGAGCAGTTCTTC
many	-	TRBV20-1	TRBJ1-5	CSAYPAVGDQPQHF	TGCAGTGCGTATCCCGCGGTAGGGGATCAGCCCCAGCATTTT
many	-	TRBV18	TRBJ1-4	CASSPVSGNLGLFF	TGTGCCAGCTCACCGGTCTCAGGGAATCTTGGTCTGTTTTTT
many	-	TRBV28	TRBJ1-6	CASTLTGSSYNSPLHF	TGTGCCAGCACTTTAACAGGGAGCTCCTATAATTCACCCCTCCACTTT
-	-	TRBV28	TRBJ1-2	CASSFAGRKDGYTF	TGTGCCAGCAGTTTTGCAGGGCGGAAGGATGGCTACACCTTC
many	-	TRBV3-1	TRBJ2-1	CASSPLGDFEQFF	TGTGCCAGCAGCCCGCTTGGGGACTTTGAGCAGTTCTTC
many	-	TRBV6-6	TRBJ2-3	CASSYSTTLGTDTQYF	TGTGCCAGCAGTTACTCTACGACCCTGGGGACAGATACGCAGTATTTT
many	-	TRBV27	TRBJ1-2	CATRARPAYGYTF	TGTGCCACCCGGGCCAGACCGGCCTATGGCTACACCTTC
many	-	TRBV7-9	TRBJ1-1	CASSLGSRAQATEAFF	TGTGCCAGCAGCTTAGGCTCAAGGGCGCAGGCCACTGAAGCTTTCTTT
-	-	TRBV5-1	TRBJ1-4	CASSLQSNEKLFF	TGCGCCAGCAGCTTACAGAGCAATGAAAAACTGTTTTTT
many	-	TRBV28	TRBJ2-7	CASSLLVSPYEQYF	TGTGCCAGCAGTTTACTAGTTTCTCCTTACGAGCAGTACTTC
-	-	TRBV20-1	TRBJ2-1	CSARLGSSYEQFF	TGCAGTGCTAGATTAGGGAGCTCCTACGAGCAGTTCTTC
many	TRBD1	TRBV6-2/TRBV6-3	TRBJ1-2	CASSSGGTGNQGYTF	TGTGCCAGCAGTTCGGGCGGGACAGGCAATCAAGGCTACACCTTC
many	TRBD1	TRBV6-1	TRBJ2-1	CASRRDRLYNEQFF	TGTGCCAGCAGAAGGGACAGGCTTTACAATGAGCAGTTCTTC
many	-	TRBV7-2	TRBJ1-1	CASSLFEARWGAFF	TGTGCCAGCAGCTTATTCGAAGCACGGTGGGGAGCTTTCTTT
many	TRBD1	TRBV6-1	TRBJ1-1	CASSEVEQGRREAFF	TGTGCCAGCAGTGAAGTAGAACAGGGGCGTAGAGAAGCTTTCTTT
-	-	TRBV6-6	TRBJ2-3	CASSYSPTGPDTQYF	TGTGCCAGCAGTTACTCGCCCACAGGGCCTGATACGCAGTATTTT
-	TRBD2	TRBV11-2	TRBJ2-7	CASSFSRGDYEQYF	TGTGCCAGCAGCTTTTCACGGGGGGACTACGAGCAGTACTTC
-	TRBD2	TRBV20-1	TRBJ2-1	CSARGAGVGSNEQFF	TGCAGTGCTAGAGGTGCGGGAGTAGGTAGCAATGAGCAGTTCTTC
many	-	TRBV28	TRBJ2-7	CASSLTVRRNEQYF	TGTGCCAGCAGTTTGACCGTTAGGCGCAACGAGCAGTACTTC
many	-	TRBV28	TRBJ1-2	CASSFSVQGRGYTF	TGTGCCAGCAGTTTCTCCGTACAGGGAAGGGGCTACACCTTC
few	TRBD1	TRBV5-4	TRBJ1-2	CASREAGQGGYGYTF	TGTGCCAGCAGGGAGGCGGGACAGGGAGGCTATGGCTACACCTTC
-	TRBD1	TRBV28	TRBJ1-6	CASSPDRANSPLHF	TGTGCCAGCAGTCCGGACAGGGCTAATTCACCCCTCCACTTT
many	TRBD1	TRBV6-1	TRBJ2-7	CASRRTGKSEQYF	TGTGCCAGCCGTCGGACAGGGAAGAGCGAGCAGTACTTC
many	TRBD1	TRBV11-3	TRBJ2-3	CASQDRDRRTDTQYF	TGTGCCAGCCAGGACCGGGACAGACGCACAGATACGCAGTATTTT
many	TRBD2	TRBV20-1	TRBJ2-5	CSAFGGAGETQYF	TGCAGTGCTTTCGGGGGGGCCGGGGAGACCCAGTACTTC
-	TRBD1	TRBV28	TRBJ1-3	CASSTLAGRQGVGNTIYF	TGTGCCAGCAGCACCTTAGCGGGCCGACAGGGGGTCGGAAACACCATATATTTT
many	-	TRBV11-3	TRBJ1-2	CASSLGAGEAYGYTF	TGTGCCAGCAGCTTAGGTGCAGGGGAGGCCTATGGCTACACCTTC
many	TRBD1	TRBV20-1	TRBJ2-7	CSARGTGASYEQYF	TGCAGTGCTAGGGGGACAGGGGCCTCCTACGAGCAGTACTTC
many	TRBD2	TRBV7-9	TRBJ2-1	CASSAARGGGAYNEQFF	TGTGCCAGCAGCGCAGCGAGGGGCGGGGGAGCCTACAATGAGCAGTTCTTC
many	-	TRBV29-1	TRBJ2-1	CSAETVTYNEQFF	TGCAGCGCCGAGACAGTAACTTACAATGAGCAGTTCTTC
many	TRBD1	TRBV7-8	TRBJ1-5	CASSSAGGISNQPQHF	TGTGCCAGCAGCTCCGCAGGGGGTATTAGCAATCAGCCCCAGCATTTT
-	TRBD2	TRBV27	TRBJ2-2	CASSPQTSGSGELFF	TGTGCCAGCAGTCCTCAAACTAGCGGGAGTGGGGAGCTGTTTTTT
many	-	TRBV15	TRBJ1-5	CATSSAITLGGRESNQPQHF	TGTGCCACCAGCAGCGCGATTACCCTCGGGGGCAGGGAGAGCAATCAGCCCCAGCATTTT
many	TRBD2	TRBV2	TRBJ2-3	CASSESGTSGRPSTDTQYF	TGTGCCAGCAGTGAGAGCGGGACTAGCGGGAGGCCAAGCACAGATACGCAGTATTTT
many	TRBD1	TRBV12-3/TRBV12-4	TRBJ1-5	CASSPDRAGPQHF	TGTGCCAGCAGTCCTGACAGGGCCGGGCCCCAGCATTTT
many	TRBD1	TRBV6-1	TRBJ2-7	CASSESWDRQYF	TGTGCCAGCAGTGAATCGTGGGACAGGCAGTACTTC